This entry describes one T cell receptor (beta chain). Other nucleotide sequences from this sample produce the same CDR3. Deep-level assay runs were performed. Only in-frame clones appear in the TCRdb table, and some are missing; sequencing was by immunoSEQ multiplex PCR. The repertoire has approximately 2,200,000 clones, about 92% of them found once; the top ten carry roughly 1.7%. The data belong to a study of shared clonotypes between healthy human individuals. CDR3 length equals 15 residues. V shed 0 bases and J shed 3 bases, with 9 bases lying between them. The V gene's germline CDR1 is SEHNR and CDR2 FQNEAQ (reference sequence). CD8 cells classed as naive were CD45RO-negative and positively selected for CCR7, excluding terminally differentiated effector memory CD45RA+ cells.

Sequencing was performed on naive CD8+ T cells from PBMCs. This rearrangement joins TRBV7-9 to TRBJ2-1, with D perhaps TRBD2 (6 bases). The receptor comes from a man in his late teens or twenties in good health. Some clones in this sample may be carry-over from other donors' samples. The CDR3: CASSLAGGRYNEQFF. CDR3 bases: TGTGCCAGCAGCTTAGCGGGAGGACGCTACAATGAGCAGTTCTTC. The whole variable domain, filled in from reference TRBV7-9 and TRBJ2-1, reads DTGVSQNPRHKITKRGQNVTFRCDPISEHNRLYWYRQTLGQGPEFLTYFQNEAQLEKSRLLSDRFSAERPKGSFSTLEIQRTEQGDSAMYLCASSLAGGRYNEQFFGPGTRLTVL.